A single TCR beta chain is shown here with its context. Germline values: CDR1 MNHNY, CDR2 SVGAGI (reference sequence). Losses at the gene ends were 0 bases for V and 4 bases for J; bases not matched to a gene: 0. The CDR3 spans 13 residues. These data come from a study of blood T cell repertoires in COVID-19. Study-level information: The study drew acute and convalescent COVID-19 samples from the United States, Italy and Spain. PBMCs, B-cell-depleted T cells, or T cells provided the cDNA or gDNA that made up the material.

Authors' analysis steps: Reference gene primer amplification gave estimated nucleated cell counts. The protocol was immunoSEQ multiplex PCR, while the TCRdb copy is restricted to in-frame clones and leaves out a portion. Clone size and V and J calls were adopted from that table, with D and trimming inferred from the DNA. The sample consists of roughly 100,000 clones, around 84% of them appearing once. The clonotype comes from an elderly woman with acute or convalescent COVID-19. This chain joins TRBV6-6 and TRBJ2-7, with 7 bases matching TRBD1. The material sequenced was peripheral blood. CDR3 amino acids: CASSYSDRYEQYV. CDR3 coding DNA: TGTGCCAGCAGTTACTCGGACAGGTACGAGCAGTACGTC.